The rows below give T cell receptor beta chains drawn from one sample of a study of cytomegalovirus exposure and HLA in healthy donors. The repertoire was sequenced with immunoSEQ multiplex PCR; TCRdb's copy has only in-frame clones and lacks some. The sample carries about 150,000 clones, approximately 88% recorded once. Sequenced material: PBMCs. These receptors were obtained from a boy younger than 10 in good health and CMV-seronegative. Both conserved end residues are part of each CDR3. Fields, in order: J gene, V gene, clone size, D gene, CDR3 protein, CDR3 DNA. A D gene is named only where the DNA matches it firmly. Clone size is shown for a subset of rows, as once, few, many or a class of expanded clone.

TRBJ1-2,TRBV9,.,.,CASSPSDSTNYGYTF,TGTGCCAGCAGCCCCTCCGACAGCACTAACTATGGCTACACCTTC
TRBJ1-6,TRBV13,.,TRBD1,CASSLRTGNNSPLHF,TGTGCCAGCAGCTTACGGACAGGGAATAATTCACCCCTCCACTTT
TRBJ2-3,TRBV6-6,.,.,CASTTAGGSSTDTQYF,TGTGCCAGCACCACTGCGGGCGGGTCTAGCACAGATACGCAGTATTTT
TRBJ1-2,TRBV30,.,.,CAWNHRLYGYTF,TGTGCCTGGAATCACAGGCTCTATGGCTACACCTTC
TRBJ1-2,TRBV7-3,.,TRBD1,CASSSAPGQGPLEGGYTF,TGTGCCAGCAGCTCCGCTCCGGGACAGGGGCCTTTGGAAGGAGGCTACACCTTC
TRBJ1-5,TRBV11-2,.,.,CASSLVMGLNQPQHF,TGTGCCAGCAGCTTAGTTATGGGGCTAAATCAGCCCCAGCATTTT
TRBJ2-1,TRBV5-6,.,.,CASSLEGGYNEQFF,TGTGCCAGCAGCTTGGAAGGGGGATACAATGAGCAGTTCTTC
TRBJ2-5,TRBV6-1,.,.,CASSGRGLDQGETQYF,TGTGCCAGCAGTGGGAGGGGGCTAGATCAGGGGGAGACCCAGTACTTC
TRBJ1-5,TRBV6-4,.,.,CASTALQGIAQPQHF,TGTGCCAGCACCGCGCTTCAGGGAATAGCTCAGCCCCAGCATTTT
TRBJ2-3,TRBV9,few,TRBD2,CASSELAASTDTQYF,TGTGCCAGCAGCGAACTAGCGGCTAGCACAGATACGCAGTATTTT
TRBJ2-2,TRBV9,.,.,CASSRRGHQNTGELFF,TGTGCCAGCAGCCGTCGGGGACACCAGAACACCGGGGAGCTGTTTTTT
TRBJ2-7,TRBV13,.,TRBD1,CASSLTKPDRAGISYEQYF,TGTGCCAGCAGCTTAACAAAACCGGACAGGGCCGGGATCTCCTACGAGCAGTACTTC
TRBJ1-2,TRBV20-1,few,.,CSNSPRGSYTF,TGCAGCAACAGCCCCAGGGGTAGCTACACCTTC
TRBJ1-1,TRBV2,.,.,CASRNTQGNTEAFF,TGTGCCAGCAGGAATACACAGGGGAACACTGAAGCTTTCTTT
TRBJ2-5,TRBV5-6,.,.,CASSTTGNQETQYF,TGTGCCAGCAGCACCACAGGGAACCAAGAGACCCAGTACTTC
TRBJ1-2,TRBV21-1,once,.,CASSNGKGVYGYTF,TGTGCCAGCAGCAACGGTAAGGGAGTCTATGGCTACACCTTC
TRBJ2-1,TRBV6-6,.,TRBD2,CASRGLAGGDEQFF,TGTGCCAGCAGAGGACTAGCGGGAGGGGATGAGCAGTTCTTC
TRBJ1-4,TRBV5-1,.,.,CASSSGGGVTNEKLFF,TGCGCCAGCAGCAGCGGGGGGGGCGTAACTAATGAAAAACTGTTTTTT
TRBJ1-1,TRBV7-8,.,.,CASSLAGAGRMGEAFF,TGTGCCAGCAGCTTAGCGGGGGCAGGGCGTATGGGTGAAGCTTTCTTT
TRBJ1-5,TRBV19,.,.,CASTPAGQGNQPQHF,TGTGCCAGTACCCCGGCGGGGCAGGGCAATCAGCCCCAGCATTTT
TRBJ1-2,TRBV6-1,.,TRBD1,CASSKAGTGDYTF,TGTGCCAGCAGTAAAGCCGGGACAGGGGACTACACCTTC
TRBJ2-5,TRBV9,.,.,CASSVGSTGGETQYF,TGTGCCAGCAGCGTAGGCTCAACCGGAGGGGAGACCCAGTACTTC
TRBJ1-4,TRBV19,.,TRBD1,CASTNTGGPGEKLFF,TGTGCCAGTACCAACACAGGGGGCCCTGGGGAAAAACTGTTTTTT
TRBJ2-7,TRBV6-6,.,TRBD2,CASSPLAGVTYEQYF,TGTGCCAGCAGCCCACTAGCGGGGGTAACCTACGAGCAGTACTTC
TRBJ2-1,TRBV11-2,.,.,CASSEVGVEQFF,TGTGCCAGCAGCGAAGTCGGGGTTGAGCAGTTCTTC
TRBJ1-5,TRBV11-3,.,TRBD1,CASGLGDSPTGRPQHF,TGTGCCAGCGGGTTAGGGGACAGCCCGACGGGTCGGCCCCAGCATTTT
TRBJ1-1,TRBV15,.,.,CATSSSQGTEAFF,TGTGCCACCAGCAGTAGTCAGGGCACTGAAGCTTTCTTT
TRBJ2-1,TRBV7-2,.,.,CASSLGGTRNEQFF,TGTGCCAGCAGCTTAGGGGGGACAAGGAATGAGCAGTTCTTC
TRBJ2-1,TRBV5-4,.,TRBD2,CASNPPGLAGVYNEQFF,TGTGCCAGCAATCCCCCAGGCCTAGCGGGAGTTTACAATGAGCAGTTCTTC
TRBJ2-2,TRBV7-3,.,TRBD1,CASSLTATGRTGELFF,TGTGCCAGCAGCTTAACGGCGACAGGGCGGACCGGGGAGCTGTTTTTT
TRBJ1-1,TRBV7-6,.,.,CASSEVNTEAFF,TGTGCCAGCAGCGAGGTTAACACTGAAGCTTTCTTT
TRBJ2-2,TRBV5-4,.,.,CASSLERHTGELFF,TGTGCCAGCAGCTTGGAGCGGCACACCGGGGAGCTGTTTTTT
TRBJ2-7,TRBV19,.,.,CASSPRVEYEQYF,TGTGCCAGTAGTCCCAGGGTCGAGTACGAGCAGTACTTC
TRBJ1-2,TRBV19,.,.,CASSTLGRPYANYGYTF,TGTGCCAGTAGTACCCTGGGCAGGCCGTACGCTAACTATGGCTACACCTTC
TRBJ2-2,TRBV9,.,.,CASSVYPGGELFF,TGTGCCAGCAGCGTATACCCGGGCGGGGAGCTGTTTTTT
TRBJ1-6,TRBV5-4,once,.,CASSLERGNSPLHF,TGTGCCAGCAGCTTGGAAAGGGGTAATTCACCCCTCCACTTT
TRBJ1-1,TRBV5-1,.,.,CASSFESGHRDTEAFF,TGCGCCAGCAGCTTCGAGTCGGGACACCGGGACACTGAAGCTTTCTTT
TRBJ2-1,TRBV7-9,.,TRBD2,CASSLAGLAGYNEQFF,TGTGCCAGCAGCTTAGCGGGCCTAGCGGGATACAATGAGCAGTTCTTC
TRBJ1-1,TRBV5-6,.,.,CASSPQGREAFF,TGTGCCAGCAGCCCGCAGGGCAGGGAAGCTTTCTTT
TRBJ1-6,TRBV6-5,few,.,CASRVTEESPLHF,TGTGCCAGCAGAGTCACCGAGGAATCACCCCTCCACTTT
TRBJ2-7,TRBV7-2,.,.,CASSPKSRTRSYEQYF,TGTGCCAGCAGCCCCAAGTCCCGGACTCGCTCCTACGAGCAGTACTTC
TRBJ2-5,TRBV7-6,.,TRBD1,CASSVKTGGAETQYF,TGTGCCAGCAGCGTAAAAACAGGGGGCGCGGAGACCCAGTACTTC